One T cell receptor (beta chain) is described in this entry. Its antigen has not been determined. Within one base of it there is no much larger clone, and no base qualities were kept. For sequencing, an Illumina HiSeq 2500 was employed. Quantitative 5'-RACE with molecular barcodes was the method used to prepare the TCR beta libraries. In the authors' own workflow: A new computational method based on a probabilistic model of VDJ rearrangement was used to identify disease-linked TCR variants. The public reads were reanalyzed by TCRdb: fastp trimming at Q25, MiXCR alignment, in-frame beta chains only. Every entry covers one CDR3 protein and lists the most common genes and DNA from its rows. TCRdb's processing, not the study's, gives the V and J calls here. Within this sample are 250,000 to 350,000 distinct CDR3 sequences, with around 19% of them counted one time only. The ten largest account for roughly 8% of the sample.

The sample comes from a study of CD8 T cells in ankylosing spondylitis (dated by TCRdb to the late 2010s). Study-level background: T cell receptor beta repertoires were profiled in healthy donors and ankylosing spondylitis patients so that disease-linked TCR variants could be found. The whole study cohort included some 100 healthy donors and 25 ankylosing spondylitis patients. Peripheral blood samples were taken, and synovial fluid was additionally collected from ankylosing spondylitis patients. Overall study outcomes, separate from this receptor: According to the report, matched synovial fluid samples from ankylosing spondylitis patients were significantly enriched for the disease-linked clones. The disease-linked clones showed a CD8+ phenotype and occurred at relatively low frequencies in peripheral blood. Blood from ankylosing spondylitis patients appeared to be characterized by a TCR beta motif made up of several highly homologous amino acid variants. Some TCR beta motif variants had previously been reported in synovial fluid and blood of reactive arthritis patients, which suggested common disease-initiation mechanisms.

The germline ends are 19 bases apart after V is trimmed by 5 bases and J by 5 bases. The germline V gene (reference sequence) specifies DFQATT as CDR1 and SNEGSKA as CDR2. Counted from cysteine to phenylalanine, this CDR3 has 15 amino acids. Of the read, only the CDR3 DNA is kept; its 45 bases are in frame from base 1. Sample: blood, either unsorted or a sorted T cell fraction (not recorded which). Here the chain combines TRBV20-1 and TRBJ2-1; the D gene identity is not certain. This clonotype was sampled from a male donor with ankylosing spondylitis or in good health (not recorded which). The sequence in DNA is TGCAGTGCTCCCCATCTGGCCCCCACGAACAATGAGCAGTTCTTC. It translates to CSAPHLAPTNNEQFF.